One and the same sample provided the 12 T cell receptor beta chains below, sequenced in a study of Graves' ophthalmopathy and Graves' hyperthyroidism. Beta-chain TCR CDR3 regions were amplified from RNA transcripts. Second-round multiplex PCR came after first-round RT-PCR with HTBI primers. TCRdb used MiXCR to reprocess the multiplex PCR reads, holding one entry per CDR3 protein. The data show 300,000 to 500,000 distinct CDR3 sequences, 15% seen once. The source material was peripheral blood. These receptors came from a young woman with stable Graves' hyperthyroidism.

This clonotype was seen many times. The rearrangement joins TRBV12-3 or TRBV12-4 to TRBJ1-3; D might be TRBD1 (5 bases). V was trimmed by 6 bases and J by 0 bases, leaving 12 bases between them. This CDR3 has 15 residues. CDR3 DNA sequence: TGTGCCAGCAGACCCGGGGGGTCCTCTGGAAACACCATATATTTT. It translates to CASRPGGSSGNTIYF.

This clonotype showed up many times. The rearrangement uses TRBV12-3 or TRBV12-4 and TRBJ1-2, with no clear D. With 6 bases removed from V and 2 bases from J, the gap between germline ends came to 22 bases. The CDR3 extends over 17 amino acids. The CDR3 DNA is TGTGCCAGCAGAGGAAGCGGCTCCTCAGGAGCCAACTATGGCTACACCTTC. Protein sequence: CASRGSGSSGANYGYTF.

This clonotype was observed at least ten times. CDR3 DNA sequence: TGTGCCAGCAGTGAATGGTCCGCAGGGAAAGGAAACACCATATATTTT. Amino acid sequence: CASSEWSAGKGNTIYF. The chain uses TRBV25-1 and TRBJ1-3; D perhaps matches TRBD1 (5 bases). The CDR3 has 16 residues. Germline V gene sequence: CDR1 MGHDK, CDR2 SYGVNS. V was pared by 1 base and J by 4 bases, with 14 bases between.

This clonotype came up many times. This chain uses TRBV7-2 with TRBJ1-5; tentative D call: TRBD1 (6 bases). The CDR3 loop spans 15 amino acids. The ends were cut back, 5 bases at V and 6 bases at J, with 17 bases in the middle. Looked up from germline, CDR1 is SGHTA and CDR2 is FQGNSA. This CDR3 reads CASSPPGHGGQPQHF. Here the CDR3 DNA reads TGTGCCAGCAGCCCACCGGGACACGGCGGTCAGCCCCAGCATTTT.

This clonotype was recorded at least ten times. The rearrangement uses TRBV12-3 or TRBV12-4 and TRBJ2-7, with 8 positions matching TRBD1. This CDR3 is 15 amino acids long. J lost 2 bases, V lost 3 bases, and 6 bases had no gene match. This CDR3 is CASSFGETGAYEQYF. The CDR3 nucleotides are TGTGCCAGCAGTTTCGGGGAGACAGGGGCCTACGAGCAGTACTTC.

This clonotype was found many times. V gene TRBV5-6 combines with J gene TRBJ2-7, with 8 nucleotides matching TRBD1. The CDR3 has 15 residues. V gave up 4 bases and J gave up 5 bases; unmatched junction bases: 11. From germline, CDR1 is SGHDT and CDR2 YYEEEE. The CDR3 sequence is CASSHKRTGNHEQYF. The CDR3 coding sequence is TGTGCCAGCAGCCACAAAAGGACAGGGAACCACGAGCAGTACTTC.

The table lists this clonotype with many counts. As DNA, the CDR3 is TGCAGAGCGAGGGGTGACTATGGCTACACCTTC. Translating gives CRARGDYGYTF. The gene calls are TRBV20-1 and TRBJ1-2, with a weak D call TRBD1 (5 bases). From germline, CDR1 is DFQATT and CDR2 SNEGSKA (reference sequence). The CDR3 runs 11 residues.

The J gene is TRBJ2-2, the V gene TRBV4-2; either TRBD1 or TRBD2 may supply D (6 bases each). Per germline, CDR1 LGHNA and CDR2 YNFKEQ. The CDR3 spans 14 residues. The V gene lost 5 bases and the J gene lost 0 bases, with 7 bases spanning the gap. The DNA for the CDR3 is TGTGCCAGCAGCGGGGGGCCGAACACCGGGGAGCTGTTTTTT. Encoded protein: CASSGGPNTGELFF.

The J gene is TRBJ2-2, the V gene TRBV6-1, with TRBD1 identical over 12 bases. The CDR3 sequence is 16 residues long. V lost 7 bases, J lost 7 bases, and 10 bases stayed unmatched. Germline V gene data show CDR1 as MNHNS and CDR2 as SASEGT. CDR3 loop: CASTKTGQGADGELFF. In DNA form, the CDR3 reads TGTGCCAGCACAAAGACGGGACAGGGGGCGGACGGGGAGCTGTTTTTT.

This clonotype was seen repeatedly, ten times or more. With a much larger clone just one base away, this may be a read error. The chain combines TRBV20-1 with TRBJ2-7; 7 bases line up with TRBD1. Germline loops: CDR1 DFQATT, CDR2 SNEGSKA (reference sequence). CDR3 size: 14 residues. The CDR3 loop is CRARVRQGIYEQYF. The DNA of the CDR3 is TGCAGGGCTAGAGTTCGACAGGGTATCTACGAGCAGTACTTC.

Regarding this clonotype: The junction and the germline gene differ at one end; a read error may be behind it. The gene calls are TRBV6-1 and TRBJ1-1, with D possibly matching TRBD1 (5 bases). Looked up from germline, CDR1 is MNHNS and CDR2 is SASEGT. CDR3 size: 14 residues. The CDR3 sequence: CAGSALDRNTEAFF. The CDR3 nucleotides read TGTGCCGGCAGTGCCCTAGACAGGAACACTGAAGCTTTCTTT.

This clonotype was picked up a small number of times. This chain joins TRBV7-2 and TRBJ1-2; 12 nucleotides align to TRBD1. CDR3 length: 14 amino acids. Germline loops: CDR1 SGHTA, CDR2 FQGNSA. V shed 3 bases and J 8 bases; nucleotides not matched to a gene: 4. CDR3 in amino acids: CASSLGQGAGGYTF. The CDR3 DNA sequence: TGTGCCAGCAGCTTGGGACAGGGGGCGGGCGGCTACACCTTC.